The 21 T cell receptor beta chains below were found in one sample sequenced in a study of neurological immune-mediated disorders. TCRdb independently ran MiXCR on the 5' RACE reads; one entry per CDR3 protein. The sample lists around 38,000 distinct CDR3 sequences, 13% to 15% occurring once. The material sequenced was CD4+ T cells from blood. These receptors were taken from a woman in her fifties or sixties with HTLV-1-associated myelopathy (HAM/TSP).

This clonotype was recorded at least ten times. The V call is TRBV7-9, the J call TRBJ1-1, with TRBD1 as a possible D gene (6 bases). From germline, CDR1 is SEHNR and CDR2 FQNEAQ (reference sequence). The length of the CDR3 is 14 residues. V lost 2 bases and J 6 bases, leaving 13 bases between the germline ends. The CDR3 bases are TGTGCCAGCAGCTTAAATTACAGGGAATCTGAAGCTTTCTTT. The encoded protein is CASSLNYRESEAFF.

This clonotype showed up many times. This chain links TRBV3-1 with TRBJ2-3; 9 bases match TRBD2. Germline-derived CDR1 and CDR2 are LGHDT and YNNKEL (reference sequence). V was pared by 3 bases and J by 1 base, with 8 bases of the junction left unmatched. There are 17 residues in the CDR3. This CDR3 is CASSHLRASGGTDTQYF. CDR3 bases: TGTGCCAGCAGCCACCTACGGGCTAGCGGGGGCACAGATACGCAGTATTTT.

This chain uses TRBV5-4 with TRBJ2-5; possible D gene TRBD2, 5 bases. The germline CDR1 and CDR2 sequences are SGHNT and YYREEE (reference sequence). The CDR3 is made up of 14 amino acids. V was trimmed by 6 bases and J by 0 bases, leaving 12 bases between them. The CDR3 nucleotides read TGTGCCAGCAAACAACTAGAGTACCAAGAGACCCAGTACTTC. Translation: CASKQLEYQETQYF.

This clonotype was observed many times. The chain recombines TRBV12-3 or TRBV12-4 with TRBJ2-7; D may be TRBD2 (5 bases). Trimming pared 6 bases from V and 2 bases from J, leaving 11 bases between. The CDR3 runs to 13 residues. Written as DNA, the CDR3 is TGTGCCAGCAGGGAGGCGGTTACCTACGAGCAGTACTTC. The encoded protein is CASREAVTYEQYF.

By sample fraction, this clonotype is medium-sized. Here the CDR3 reads CSVGDRVGTDTQYF. The CDR3 DNA sequence: TGCAGCGTGGGGGACAGGGTCGGCACAGATACGCAGTATTTT. V and J are TRBV29-1 and TRBJ2-3; 9 nucleotides line up with TRBD1. Germline V lookup: CDR1 SQVTM, CDR2 ANQGSEA. CDR3 length: 14 residues. V was pared by 6 bases and J by 1 base, with 5 bases of the junction left unmatched.

This clonotype appeared many times. The CDR3 DNA is TGTGCCAGCAGCCAGGGACCGACCTCCTACGAGCAGTACTTC. Amino acids: CASSQGPTSYEQYF. The chain combines TRBV3-1 with TRBJ2-7, with D tentatively TRBD1 or TRBD2 (5 bases each). This CDR3 is 14 amino acids long. V was cut by 3 bases and J by 0 bases, with 9 bases left in between. The germline CDR1 and CDR2 sequences are LGHDT and YNNKEL (reference sequence).

This clonotype appeared many times. This chain joins TRBV5-1 and TRBJ2-7; TRBD1 matches at 7 bases. After removal of 2 bases from V and 1 base from J, the junction contained 6 bases not matched to a gene. This CDR3 contains 15 residues. In germline, CDR1 is SGHRS, CDR2 YFSETQ. CDR3 nucleotides: TGCGCCAGCAGCTTTCAACCGACAGGGTCCTACGAGCAGTACTTC. Translated: CASSFQPTGSYEQYF.

This clonotype occurred many times. The chain employs TRBV20-1 and TRBJ1-2, with TRBD1 identical over 7 bases. Per germline, CDR1 DFQATT and CDR2 SNEGSKA (reference sequence). The V segment lost 1 base and the J segment 7 bases; nucleotides outside the gene matches: 6. The CDR3 extends over 13 amino acids. This CDR3 is CSARGEGARGYTF. For the CDR3, the DNA is TGCAGTGCTAGAGGTGAGGGGGCACGTGGCTACACCTTC.

This clonotype was seen many times. V and J are TRBV9 and TRBJ2-5; 11 bases fit TRBD2. V gave up 2 bases and J gave up 5 bases; unmatched junction bases: 11. The CDR3 length is 17 residues. The germline gives CDR1 SGDLS, CDR2 YYNGEE. This chain's CDR3 is CASSVSPRTSGLETQYF. The CDR3 DNA sequence: TGTGCCAGCAGCGTTAGCCCTCGGACTAGCGGGTTGGAGACCCAGTACTTC.

This clonotype was seen many times. The chain employs TRBV12-3 or TRBV12-4 and TRBJ1-1, with 7 bases fitting TRBD1. This CDR3 contains 15 residues. J was trimmed by 4 bases and V by 3 bases; bases with no gene match: 8. The CDR3 DNA follows: TGTGCCAGCAGTTTGGCCTTGACAGGGCCCACTGAAGCTTTCTTT. It specifies CASSLALTGPTEAFF.

As for this clonotype: A read error may account for a junction end that differs from germline. The V gene is TRBV19, the J gene TRBJ2-5; D remains ambiguous. The germline V gene has CDR1 LNHDA and CDR2 SQIVND (reference sequence). This CDR3 region has 15 residues. The CDR3 region has the DNA TGTGCCATTAGTATAGGGCCGACGTACCAAGAGACCCAGCACTTC. The encoded protein is CAISIGPTYQETQHF.

The V call is TRBV25-1, the J call TRBJ2-2; 14 positions agree with TRBD2. J was trimmed by 2 bases and V by 1 base; bases with no gene match: 3. The CDR3 runs 18 residues. The germline V gene has CDR1 MGHDK and CDR2 SYGVNS. The CDR3 coding sequence is TGTGCCAGCAGTGAATGGGGGACTAGCGGGAGTAACACCGGGGAGCTGTTTTTT. This gives the protein CASSEWGTSGSNTGELFF.

This clonotype was observed at least ten times. This chain uses TRBV20-1 with TRBJ2-1, with D possibly TRBD2 on 5 matching bases. Looked up from germline, CDR1 is DFQATT and CDR2 is SNEGSKA (reference sequence). V lost 2 bases, J lost 3 bases, and 14 bases lay in between. This CDR3 has 15 amino acids. The CDR3 nucleotides read TGCAGTGCTAGACCCGACCGGGGTGGCTACAATGAGCAGTTCTTC. Its protein product is CSARPDRGGYNEQFF.

Many counts were recorded for this clonotype. The chain is built from TRBV6-6 and TRBJ2-2, with TRBD2 as a possible D gene (6 bases). CDR1 MNHNY and CDR2 SVGAGI come from the germline V gene (reference sequence). The CDR3 runs 16 residues. With 5 bases removed from V and 1 base from J, the gap between germline ends came to 14 bases. CDR3 nucleotides: TGTGCCAGCAGTCACCCCGCGGGAAGGAACACCGGGGAGCTGTTTTTT. This codes for CASSHPAGRNTGELFF.

This clonotype was observed at least ten times. The chain combines TRBV5-1 with TRBJ2-3; a possible D gene is TRBD2 (5 bases). Germline CDR1 SGHRS, CDR2 YFSETQ. CDR3 length: 16 residues. Trimming pared 5 bases from V and 0 bases from J, leaving 16 bases between. CDR3 coding DNA: TGCGCCAGCAGATCCCCGACTACCTCTAGCACAGATACGCAGTATTTT. As protein: CASRSPTTSSTDTQYF.

Note on this clonotype: This may arise from a read error, as a much more abundant clone is one base away. The chain recombines TRBV20-1 with TRBJ2-3; possible D gene TRBD2, 6 bases. The CDR3 consists of 13 residues. Germline loops: CDR1 DFQATT, CDR2 SNEGSKA (reference sequence). CDR3 DNA: TGCAGTGCCGTCCGGGACCCGGGGGATAAGCAGTATTTT. Its protein is CSAVRDPGDKQYF.

This clonotype is labeled as medium-sized. The J gene is TRBJ1-1, the V gene TRBV27; D might be TRBD1 (5 bases). This CDR3 contains 16 residues. The germline gives CDR1 MNHEY, CDR2 SMNVEV (reference sequence). V was cut by 3 bases and J by 4 bases, with 18 bases left in between. The CDR3 reads CASSFGGGLLGTEAFF. The CDR3 DNA reads TGTGCCAGCAGTTTCGGGGGTGGGCTTCTGGGCACTGAAGCTTTCTTT.

This clonotype was seen ten or more times. The J gene is TRBJ2-1, the V gene TRBV3-1, with D unresolved. The CDR3 consists of 11 residues. V shed 4 bases and J shed 10 bases, with 8 bases lying between them. Germline CDR1 reads LGHDT; CDR2 reads YNNKEL (reference sequence). CDR3 region: CASSLDAEQFF. As DNA, the CDR3 is TGTGCCAGCAGCCTTGACGCAGAGCAGTTCTTC.

This clonotype was seen ten or more times. The chain carries TRBV3-1 and TRBJ1-1; D is unclear. This CDR3 is 14 amino acids long. The V and J ends lost 4 bases and 1 base respectively, with 10 bases between them. CDR1 and CDR2 (germline): LGHDT, YNNKEL (reference sequence). The CDR3 DNA follows: TGTGCCAGCAGCCCGAACCGGGGGAACACTGAAGCTTTCTTT. Translated: CASSPNRGNTEAFF.

At least ten counts were recorded for this clonotype. The chain is built from TRBV27 and TRBJ2-4; D may be TRBD1 (6 bases). The ends were cut back, 4 bases at V and 0 bases at J, with 13 bases in the middle. The CDR3 sequence is 16 residues long. The V gene's germline CDR1 is MNHEY and CDR2 SMNVEV (reference sequence). The CDR3 here is CASSSLDRLAKNIQYF. The CDR3 DNA sequence: TGTGCCAGCAGTTCGTTGGACAGACTAGCCAAAAACATTCAGTACTTC.

This clonotype was counted at least ten times. The V and J genes are TRBV20-1 and TRBJ1-5, with 7 nucleotides matching TRBD1. With 3 bases clipped from V and 4 bases from J, the junction kept 3 bases outside the gene matches. The CDR3 runs 13 residues. CDR1 DFQATT and CDR2 SNEGSKA come from the germline V gene (reference sequence). As DNA, the CDR3 is TGCAGTGCTAGCGCAGGGGGAAATCAGCCCCAGCATTTT. Translation: CSASAGGNQPQHF.